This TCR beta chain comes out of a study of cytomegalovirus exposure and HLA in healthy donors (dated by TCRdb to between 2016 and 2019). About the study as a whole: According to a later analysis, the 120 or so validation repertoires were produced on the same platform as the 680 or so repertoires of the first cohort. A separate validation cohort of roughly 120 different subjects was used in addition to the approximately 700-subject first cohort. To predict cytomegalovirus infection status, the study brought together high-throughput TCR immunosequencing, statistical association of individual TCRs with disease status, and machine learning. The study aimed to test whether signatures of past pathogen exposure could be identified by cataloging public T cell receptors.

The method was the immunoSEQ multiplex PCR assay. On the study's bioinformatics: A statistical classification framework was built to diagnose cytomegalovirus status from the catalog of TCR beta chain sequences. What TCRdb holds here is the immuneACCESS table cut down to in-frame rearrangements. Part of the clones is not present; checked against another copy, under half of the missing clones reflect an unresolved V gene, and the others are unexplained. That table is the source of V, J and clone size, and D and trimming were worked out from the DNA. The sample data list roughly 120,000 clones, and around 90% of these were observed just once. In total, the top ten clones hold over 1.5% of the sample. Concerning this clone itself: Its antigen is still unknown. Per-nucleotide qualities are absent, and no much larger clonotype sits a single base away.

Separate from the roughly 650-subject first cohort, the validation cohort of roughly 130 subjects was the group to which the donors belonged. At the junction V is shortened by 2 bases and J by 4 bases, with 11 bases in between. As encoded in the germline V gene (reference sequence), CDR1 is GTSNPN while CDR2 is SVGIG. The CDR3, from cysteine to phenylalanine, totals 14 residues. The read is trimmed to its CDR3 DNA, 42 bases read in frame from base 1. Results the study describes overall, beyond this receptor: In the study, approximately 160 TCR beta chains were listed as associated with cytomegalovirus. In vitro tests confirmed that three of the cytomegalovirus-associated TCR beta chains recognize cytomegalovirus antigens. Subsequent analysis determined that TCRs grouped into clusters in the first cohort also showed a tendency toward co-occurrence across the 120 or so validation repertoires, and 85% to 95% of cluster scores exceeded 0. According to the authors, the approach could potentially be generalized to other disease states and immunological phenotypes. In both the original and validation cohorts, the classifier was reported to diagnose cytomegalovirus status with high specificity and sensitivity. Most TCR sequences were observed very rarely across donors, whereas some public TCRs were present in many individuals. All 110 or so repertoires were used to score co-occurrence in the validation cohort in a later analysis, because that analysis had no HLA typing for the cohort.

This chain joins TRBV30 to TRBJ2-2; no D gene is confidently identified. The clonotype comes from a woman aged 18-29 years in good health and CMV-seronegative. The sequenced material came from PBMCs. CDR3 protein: CAWSKQLGTGELFF. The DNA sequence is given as TGTGCCTGGAGTAAACAGTTGGGCACCGGGGAGCTGTTTTTT. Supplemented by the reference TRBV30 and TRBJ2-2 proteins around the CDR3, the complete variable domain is SQTIHQWPATLVQPVGSPLSLECTVEGTSNPNLYWYRQAAGRGLQLLFYSVGIGQISSEVPQNLSASRPQDRQFILSSKKLLLSDSGFYLCAWSKQLGTGELFFGEGSRLTVL.